Listed below are T cell receptor beta chains from one sample, sequenced in a study of blood T cell repertoires in COVID-19. Generated by immunoSEQ multiplex PCR, the TCRdb table keeps only in-frame clones and is missing some. The sample contains some 150,000 clones, over 65% of which appear only once. The sequenced material came from peripheral blood. The receptors were gathered from an elderly man with acute or convalescent COVID-19. The CDR3 runs from the conserved cysteine through the conserved F or W. The D gene is left open where the match is weak. A row's size may be missing; if present it is once, few, many or a size class.

v_gene: TRBV6-4
abundance: -
j_gene: TRBJ2-3
d_gene: -
CDR3nt: TGTGCCAGCAGTGATCAACACACAGATACGCAGTATTTT
CDR3aa: CASSDQHTDTQYF

v_gene: TRBV11-3
abundance: -
j_gene: TRBJ2-5
d_gene: -
CDR3nt: TGTGCCAGCAGCGTTACTACCCAAGAGACCCAGTACTTC
CDR3aa: CASSVTTQETQYF

v_gene: TRBV6-5
abundance: -
j_gene: TRBJ2-5
d_gene: TRBD2
CDR3nt: TGTGCCAGCAGTTCTACCTTTAGCGGGGCAGAGACCCAGTACTTC
CDR3aa: CASSSTFSGAETQYF

v_gene: TRBV29-1
abundance: -
j_gene: TRBJ2-2
d_gene: -
CDR3nt: TGCAGCGCAGACAGGAACACCGGGGAGCTGTTTTTT
CDR3aa: CSADRNTGELFF

v_gene: TRBV6-5
abundance: -
j_gene: TRBJ1-5
d_gene: TRBD1
CDR3nt: TGTGCCAGCAGTCACAGGGGGTTAAATCAGCCCCAGCATTTT
CDR3aa: CASSHRGLNQPQHF

v_gene: TRBV18
abundance: many
j_gene: TRBJ1-2
d_gene: -
CDR3nt: TGTGCCAGCTCACCGGAGCGTGCTGGCGGCTACACCTTC
CDR3aa: CASSPERAGGYTF

v_gene: TRBV19
abundance: -
j_gene: TRBJ2-5
d_gene: TRBD2
CDR3nt: TGTGCCAGTAGTACGCTAGCGGGGGAACAAGAGACCCAGTACTTC
CDR3aa: CASSTLAGEQETQYF

v_gene: TRBV5-4
abundance: -
j_gene: TRBJ2-3
d_gene: TRBD1
CDR3nt: TGTGCCAGCAGCTTGAGGACAGGGGCCACAGATACGCAGTATTTT
CDR3aa: CASSLRTGATDTQYF

v_gene: TRBV19
abundance: -
j_gene: TRBJ1-3
d_gene: -
CDR3nt: TGTGCCAGTAGCTTCGGACAGCTCTCTGGAAACACCATATATTTT
CDR3aa: CASSFGQLSGNTIYF

v_gene: TRBV4-1
abundance: -
j_gene: TRBJ1-1
d_gene: -
CDR3nt: TGCGCCAGCAGCCAAGATCCAGGCAGAGACACTGAAGCTTTCTTT
CDR3aa: CASSQDPGRDTEAFF

v_gene: TRBV25-1
abundance: few
j_gene: TRBJ1-1
d_gene: -
CDR3nt: TGTGCCAGCAGTGACTGGGGGGACTCCCAGGCCCAAGAAGCTTTCTTT
CDR3aa: CASSDWGDSQAQEAFF

v_gene: TRBV27
abundance: -
j_gene: TRBJ1-2
d_gene: TRBD1
CDR3nt: TGTGCCAGCAGTTCTCCGGGACAGGGGGCTCCTGGCTACACCTTC
CDR3aa: CASSSPGQGAPGYTF

v_gene: TRBV5-4
abundance: few
j_gene: TRBJ1-1
d_gene: -
CDR3nt: TGTGCCAGCAGCCCCTTCGGGGGGACGCTTGAAGCTTTCTTT
CDR3aa: CASSPFGGTLEAFF

v_gene: TRBV18
abundance: -
j_gene: TRBJ1-3
d_gene: -
CDR3nt: TGTGCCAGCTCACCTGTAGGGGACTCTGGAAACACCATATATTTT
CDR3aa: CASSPVGDSGNTIYF

v_gene: TRBV5-1
abundance: -
j_gene: TRBJ2-5
d_gene: -
CDR3nt: TGCGCCAGCAGCCCCAACGAGCGGCAAGAGACCCAGTACTTC
CDR3aa: CASSPNERQETQYF

v_gene: TRBV27
abundance: -
j_gene: TRBJ2-2
d_gene: -
CDR3nt: TGTGCCAGCAGTTGGGGGGTCTACACCGGGGAGCTGTTTTTT
CDR3aa: CASSWGVYTGELFF

v_gene: TRBV7-2
abundance: few
j_gene: TRBJ1-2
d_gene: -
CDR3nt: TGTGCCAGCAGCTTAGATCCGGGGGTCGGCTATGGCTACACCTTC
CDR3aa: CASSLDPGVGYGYTF

v_gene: TRBV7-9
abundance: -
j_gene: TRBJ2-1
d_gene: TRBD2
CDR3nt: TGTGCCAGCAGCCACATCGGGACTAGCGGATCCCGTGAGCAGTTCTTC
CDR3aa: CASSHIGTSGSREQFF

v_gene: TRBV7-9
abundance: -
j_gene: TRBJ2-7
d_gene: TRBD1
CDR3nt: TGTGCCAGCAGCTTCGGGACAGACGAGCAGTACTTC
CDR3aa: CASSFGTDEQYF

v_gene: TRBV5-5
abundance: once
j_gene: TRBJ1-4
d_gene: -
CDR3nt: TGTGCCAGCAGTCCGAGGGTAACTAATGAAAAACTGTTTTTT
CDR3aa: CASSPRVTNEKLFF

v_gene: TRBV24-1
abundance: -
j_gene: TRBJ2-7
d_gene: -
CDR3nt: TGTGCCACCAGTGATGCTTCAGGGTCCGACGAGCAGTACTTC
CDR3aa: CATSDASGSDEQYF

v_gene: TRBV6-6
abundance: -
j_gene: TRBJ2-1
d_gene: -
CDR3nt: TGTGCCACCCTCCCGATGGGCGATGAGCAGTTCTTC
CDR3aa: CATLPMGDEQFF

v_gene: TRBV5-4
abundance: -
j_gene: TRBJ2-6
d_gene: -
CDR3nt: TGTGCCAGCAGCCGAACAGGGACTGGGGCCAACGTCCTGACTTTC
CDR3aa: CASSRTGTGANVLTF

v_gene: TRBV6-1
abundance: -
j_gene: TRBJ2-3
d_gene: -
CDR3nt: TGTGCCAGCAGTGAACGAGGGGGTCTAGGCGGTGGGGCAGATACGCAGTATTTT
CDR3aa: CASSERGGLGGGADTQYF

v_gene: TRBV6-5
abundance: -
j_gene: TRBJ1-1
d_gene: -
CDR3nt: TGTGCCAGCAGGCGGCTGGTGAACACTGAAGCTTTCTTT
CDR3aa: CASRRLVNTEAFF

v_gene: TRBV4-2
abundance: -
j_gene: TRBJ1-5
d_gene: TRBD1
CDR3nt: TGTGCCAGCAGCCAAGGGACCGGGACAGGGTTTTTACAGCCCCAGCATTTT
CDR3aa: CASSQGTGTGFLQPQHF

v_gene: TRBV3-1/TRBV3-2
abundance: -
j_gene: TRBJ1-4
d_gene: TRBD1
CDR3nt: TGTGCCAGCAGCCACCCGGGACAGGGTAATGAAAAACTGTTTTTT
CDR3aa: CASSHPGQGNEKLFF

v_gene: TRBV3-1/TRBV3-2
abundance: -
j_gene: TRBJ2-3
d_gene: -
CDR3nt: TGTGCCAGCAGCCTTACAACAGGAAGCACAGATACGCAGTATTTT
CDR3aa: CASSLTTGSTDTQYF

v_gene: TRBV10-3
abundance: -
j_gene: TRBJ2-7
d_gene: -
CDR3nt: TGTGCCATCAGTGACTCCGGGACTTACGCCTACGAGCAGTACTTC
CDR3aa: CAISDSGTYAYEQYF

v_gene: TRBV6-5
abundance: -
j_gene: TRBJ1-4
d_gene: -
CDR3nt: TGTGCCAGCAGGGAGAATGAAAAACTGTTTTTT
CDR3aa: CASRENEKLFF

v_gene: TRBV6-5
abundance: -
j_gene: TRBJ1-4
d_gene: -
CDR3nt: TGTGCCAGCATTATGGGCGAAAAACTGTTTTTT
CDR3aa: CASIMGEKLFF

v_gene: TRBV2
abundance: -
j_gene: TRBJ1-1
d_gene: -
CDR3nt: TGTGCCAGCAGCCCCAGGGAAAACACTGAAGCTTTCTTT
CDR3aa: CASSPRENTEAFF

v_gene: TRBV11-2
abundance: -
j_gene: TRBJ1-1
d_gene: -
CDR3nt: TGTGCCAGCAGCTTAGGTCCCGGTATGGGGCTGGGGACTGAAGCTTTCTTT
CDR3aa: CASSLGPGMGLGTEAFF

v_gene: TRBV7-3
abundance: -
j_gene: TRBJ2-2
d_gene: TRBD1
CDR3nt: TGTGCCAGCAGCTTACGAGGGGGCCACACCGGGGAGCTGTTTTTT
CDR3aa: CASSLRGGHTGELFF

v_gene: TRBV5-1
abundance: -
j_gene: TRBJ2-5
d_gene: TRBD2
CDR3nt: TGCGCCAGCAGCTTCTCCGGGACTAGCGGGGGGCAAGAGACCCAGTACTTC
CDR3aa: CASSFSGTSGGQETQYF

v_gene: TRBV6-1
abundance: -
j_gene: TRBJ1-4
d_gene: -
CDR3nt: TGTGCCAGCAGTGACCTTTATCGGGCAGGGGCTAATGAAAAACTGTTTTTT
CDR3aa: CASSDLYRAGANEKLFF

v_gene: TRBV9
abundance: -
j_gene: TRBJ1-4
d_gene: -
CDR3nt: TGTGCCAGCAGCGTAGACGGGGGGCAATCTGCAAAACTGTTTTTT
CDR3aa: CASSVDGGQSAKLFF

v_gene: TRBV7-9
abundance: -
j_gene: TRBJ2-4
d_gene: -
CDR3nt: TGTGCCAGCAGCTTACAAGAGTGGGGGGTGATCAAAAACATTCAGTACTTC
CDR3aa: CASSLQEWGVIKNIQYF

v_gene: TRBV3-1/TRBV3-2
abundance: -
j_gene: TRBJ2-1
d_gene: TRBD1
CDR3nt: TGTGCCAGCAGCCCTACCCGGGACAGCGACAATGAGCAGTTCTTC
CDR3aa: CASSPTRDSDNEQFF

v_gene: TRBV4-2
abundance: -
j_gene: TRBJ1-6
d_gene: TRBD1
CDR3nt: TGTGCCAGCAGCCCAGAGGGGGCGACCTATAATTCACCCCTCCACTTT
CDR3aa: CASSPEGATYNSPLHF

v_gene: TRBV7-2
abundance: -
j_gene: TRBJ2-7
d_gene: -
CDR3nt: TGTGCCAGCACCTTAGGAAGGACATCTGCCTACGAGCAGTACTTC
CDR3aa: CASTLGRTSAYEQYF

v_gene: TRBV12-3/TRBV12-4
abundance: -
j_gene: TRBJ2-3
d_gene: -
CDR3nt: TGTGCCAGCAGTTTCGCCGCGGATACGCAGTATTTT
CDR3aa: CASSFAADTQYF

v_gene: TRBV10-3
abundance: -
j_gene: TRBJ2-3
d_gene: -
CDR3nt: TGTGCCATCCAGGGGCATAACACAGATACGCAGTATTTT
CDR3aa: CAIQGHNTDTQYF

v_gene: TRBV7-8
abundance: -
j_gene: TRBJ2-2
d_gene: -
CDR3nt: TGTGCCAGCAGCTTAGGGTTGACAGGTCCCGGGGAGCTGTTTTTT
CDR3aa: CASSLGLTGPGELFF

v_gene: TRBV7-8
abundance: -
j_gene: TRBJ1-1
d_gene: -
CDR3nt: TGTGCCAGCAGCTTAGGCAGGGCTTCCACTGAAGCTTTCTTT
CDR3aa: CASSLGRASTEAFF